A single sample gave rise to the 32 T cell receptor beta chains below, sequenced in a study of Ad26.COV2.S vaccination and SARS-CoV-2 variants (dated by TCRdb to the early 2020s). The library was made by the immunoSEQ multiplex PCR assay. TCRdb provides this immuneACCESS table in a form limited to in-frame rearrangements. Some clones are lacking; in checked studies, under half of them reflect an unresolved V gene, and why the rest are absent is not known. This sample comprises fewer than 400,000 clones, approximately 86% of them detected only once. The ten largest clones capture 2% to 2.5% of the sample. The treatment or condition label, as the study defines it: over 15 received Ad26.COV2.S at low or high dose, single or two shots; five or six received placebo; per-sample allocation not given. Repertoires of vaccine and placebo recipients were sequenced from samples collected on day 63 after the first injection.

The sequencing here drew on peripheral blood, taken in a trial of Ad26.COV2.S vaccine versus placebo. All receptors come from a person between 18 and 59 years old who received the Ad26.COV2.S COVID-19 vaccine or a placebo.

The rearrangement uses TRBV6-5 and TRBJ2-7; a weak D match, TRBD1 (6 bases). Germline V gives CDR1 MNHEY, CDR2 SVGAGI. V was cut by 0 bases and J by 6 bases, with 15 bases left in between. The CDR3 extends over 15 amino acids. This CDR3 reads CASSYSITGQSEQYF. CDR3 in DNA: TGTGCCAGCAGTTACTCGATAACAGGGCAGAGCGAGCAGTACTTC.

V gene TRBV3-1 (or the pseudogene TRBV3-2) combines with J gene TRBJ2-7, with D perhaps matching TRBD2 (6 bases). V lost 1 base to trimming and J lost 3 bases, with 13 bases between them. The CDR3 extends over 15 amino acids. Germline assignment: CDR1 LGHDT and CDR2 YNNKEL (reference sequence). Here the CDR3 reads CASSQGGAPFYEQYF. CDR3 sequence (DNA): TGTGCCAGCAGCCAAGGCGGGGCCCCCTTCTACGAGCAGTACTTC.

The chain combines TRBV4-1 with TRBJ1-1; tentative D call: TRBD1 (6 bases). Germline CDR1 reads MGHRA; CDR2 reads YSYEKL. This CDR3 has 16 amino acids. V dropped 2 bases and J dropped 0 bases, with 13 bases sitting between them. The CDR3 region is CASSQSGGAMNTEAFF. CDR3 nucleotide sequence: TGCGCCAGCAGCCAATCGGGGGGGGCAATGAACACTGAAGCTTTCTTT.

The chain combines TRBV9 with TRBJ1-1, with a weak D call TRBD1 (5 bases). V dropped 3 bases and J dropped 2 bases, with 11 bases sitting between them. Germline CDR1 and CDR2: SGDLS and YYNGEE. The CDR3 spans 14 residues. DNA of the CDR3: TGTGCCAGCAGCGGGGGGACGGACAACACTGAAGCTTTCTTT. It codes for CASSGGTDNTEAFF.

The rearrangement links TRBV21-1 to TRBJ1-1; the DNA was not compared with TRBD1, the D call given in the table. TRBV21-1 is flagged as a pseudogene. The CDR3 loop spans 18 amino acids. CDR3 nucleotide sequence: TGTGCCAGCAGCAAAGCCCACTCGGACAGGCTACCCAACACTGAAGCTTTCTTT. This gives the protein CASSKAHSDRLPNTEAFF.

The rearrangement uses TRBV12-5 and TRBJ2-1, with D possibly TRBD2 on 7 matching bases. The germline V gene encodes CDR1 LGHNT and CDR2 FRNRAP. V dropped 2 bases and J dropped 9 bases, with 11 bases sitting between them. This CDR3 has 13 amino acids. The CDR3 nucleotides read TGTGCTAGTGGTTTGACAGGGAGGGCTGAGCAGTTCTTC. This encodes CASGLTGRAEQFF.

The chain uses TRBV25-1 and TRBJ1-6, with 8 bases aligning to TRBD1. Germline V lookup: CDR1 MGHDK, CDR2 SYGVNS. This CDR3 region has 14 residues. With V trimmed by 4 bases and J by 9 bases, 5 bases remained unmatched. The CDR3 DNA follows: TGTGCCAGCAGTGGATCAGGGGGCGCTTCACCCCTCCACTTT. As protein: CASSGSGGASPLHF.

The chain couples TRBV5-1 to TRBJ1-1, with D possibly being TRBD1 (5 bases). This CDR3 is 16 amino acids long. V was shortened by 0 bases and J by 4 bases, with 16 bases between the two germline ends. Germline V CDR1 and CDR2: SGHRS, YFSETQ. The CDR3: CASSLGVVGGGTEAFF. DNA of the CDR3: TGCGCCAGCAGCTTGGGAGTGGTGGGGGGAGGCACTGAAGCTTTCTTT.

The gene calls are TRBV7-9 and TRBJ2-1, with D perhaps matching TRBD1 (6 bases). Germline V gives CDR1 SEHNR, CDR2 FQNEAQ (reference sequence). This CDR3 is 19 amino acids long. Trimming took off 2 bases at V and 5 bases at J, with 25 bases between the two ends. The CDR3 DNA is TGTGCCAGCAGCTTAAGGCCCCTCAGGGGCCCGATCTTAAACAATGAGCAGTTCTTC. Its translation is CASSLRPLRGPILNNEQFF.

A note on this clone: The sample contains more than one DNA sequence encoding this CDR3. The J gene is TRBJ2-5, the V gene TRBV3-1 (or the pseudogene TRBV3-2); D is unclear. V was pared by 1 base and J by 5 bases, with 11 bases between. Germline loops: CDR1 LGHDT, CDR2 YNNKEL (reference sequence). The CDR3 totals 14 residues. The CDR3 DNA reads as TGTGCCAGCAGCCAAGGGGGTGGTAGGGAGACCCAGTACTTC. Translated, it gives CASSQGGGRETQYF.

This chain connects TRBV7-9 to TRBJ1-5; D unresolved. V dropped 3 bases and J dropped 0 bases, with 3 bases sitting between them. From germline, CDR1 is SEHNR and CDR2 FQNEAQ (reference sequence). The CDR3 covers 13 residues. The CDR3 DNA reads TGTGCCAGCAGCTTCGGTAGCAATCAGCCCCAGCATTTT. Protein product: CASSFGSNQPQHF.

In DNA form, the CDR3 reads TGTGCCAGCAGCTTTGGGACTAGCGGAGAGCCCTACGAGCAGTACTTC. It is translated as CASSFGTSGEPYEQYF. The chain recombines TRBV7-3 with TRBJ2-7, with 11 positions matching TRBD2. V dropped 3 bases and J dropped 2; count of bases not matched to a gene: 6. The germline V gene has CDR1 SGHTA and CDR2 FQGTGA. There are 16 residues in the CDR3.

This chain uses TRBV15 with TRBJ1-2; no clear D gene. Trimming took off 5 bases at V and 0 bases at J, with 7 bases between the two ends. The germline V gene encodes CDR1 LNHNV and CDR2 YYDKDF (reference sequence). There are 13 residues in the CDR3. As DNA, the CDR3 is TGTGCCACCAGCGCAAGGGCTAACTATGGCTACACCTTC. It encodes CATSARANYGYTF.

The genes are TRBV18 and TRBJ2-7; tentatively, D is TRBD2 (6 bases). Germline lookup yields CDR1 KGHSH and CDR2 LQKENI. This CDR3 comprises 14 residues. The V end lost 3 bases, the J end lost 5 bases, and 14 bases lay between the germline ends. CDR3 DNA sequence: TGTGCCAGCTCACCCCTGGCGGGAAGCCACGAGCAGTACTTC. This codes for CASSPLAGSHEQYF.

This clone was counted a few times. This chain uses TRBV19 with TRBJ1-3; the D gene is possibly TRBD1 (5 bases). Germline V lookup: CDR1 LNHDA, CDR2 SQIVND (reference sequence). V was clipped by 4 bases and J by 1 base, with 14 bases between them. The CDR3 is made up of 16 amino acids. CDR3 nucleotide sequence: TGTGCCAGTAGTAAGTCCTGGGGCCCATCTGGAAACACCATATATTTT. This gives the protein CASSKSWGPSGNTIYF.

This clone showed up just once. The junction differs from germline at one of its ends, possibly a read error. The chain is built from TRBV5-6 and TRBJ1-5; 10 nucleotides agree with TRBD1. The CDR3 extends over 16 amino acids. Germline CDR1 and CDR2: SGHDT and YYEEEE. Here the CDR3 reads CASSFGPGQGNRPQHF. CDR3 DNA sequence: TGTGCCAGCAGCTTTGGTCCGGGACAGGGGAATCGGCCCCAGCATTTT.

The rearrangement uses TRBV5-1 and TRBJ1-2; the D gene is possibly TRBD1 (5 bases). The length of the CDR3 is 13 residues. Germline V gives CDR1 SGHRS, CDR2 YFSETQ. V was clipped by 0 bases and J by 8 bases, with 11 bases between them. The CDR3 is CASSLGQGLGYTF. The CDR3 DNA reads TGCGCCAGCAGCTTGGGTCAGGGTTTGGGCTACACCTTC.

As regards this clone: Other DNA sequences of this sample code for an identical CDR3. The genes are TRBV2 and TRBJ1-1; no clear D. CDR3 length: 15 residues. V lost 0 bases and J lost 0, with 8 bases in between. Germline CDR1 is SNHLY and CDR2 is FYNNEI. In nucleotides, the CDR3 is TGTGCCAGCAGTGAAGCGCGAGGGTTGAACACTGAAGCTTTCTTT. Amino acid sequence: CASSEARGLNTEAFF. The variable domain in full, completed from reference TRBV2 and TRBJ1-1, reads EPEVTQTPSHQVTQMGQEVILRCVPISNHLYFYWYRQILGQKVEFLVSFYNNEISEKSEIFDDQFSVERPDGSNFTLKIRSTKLEDSAMYFCASSEARGLNTEAFFGQGTRLTVV.

The rearrangement joins TRBV19 to TRBJ2-1; weak D call: TRBD2 (6 bases). Germline V gene data show CDR1 as LNHDA and CDR2 as SQIVND (reference sequence). V was trimmed by 5 bases and J by 9 bases, leaving 14 bases between them. CDR3 length: 13 residues. CDR3 sequence: CASSAGQTLEQFF. As DNA, the CDR3 is TGTGCCAGTAGTGCGGGGCAAACCCTTGAGCAGTTCTTC.

With respect to this clone: A much more abundant neighbour one base away suggests this may be a read error. Written as DNA, the CDR3 is TGTGCCAGCAGTGACAGGGACACCGGGGAGCTGTTTTTT. Its translation is CASSDRDTGELFF. This chain connects TRBV6-4 to TRBJ2-2; D gene uncertain. V was shortened by 2 bases and J by 3 bases, with 4 bases between the two germline ends. The CDR3 covers 13 residues. CDR1 is MRHNA and CDR2 is SNTAGT in the germline V gene.

The chain employs TRBV28 and TRBJ2-3, with unresolved D. Trimming removed 3 bases from V and 6 bases from J, with 13 bases in between. The germline gives CDR1 MDHEN, CDR2 SYDVKM. The CDR3 sequence is 14 residues long. DNA for the CDR3: TGTGCCAGCAGTTTTAGTGGCACAGTGGATACGCAGTATTTT. Protein: CASSFSGTVDTQYF.

The rearrangement links TRBV6-5 to TRBJ2-1; maybe TRBD2 (6 bases). V shed 5 bases and J shed 9 bases, with 8 bases lying between them. The V gene's germline CDR1 is MNHEY and CDR2 SVGAGI. The CDR3 has 11 amino acids. CDR3 DNA sequence: TGTGCCAGCAGTAGGAGGGGTGAGCAGTTCTTC. Protein product: CASSRRGEQFF.

The rearrangement uses TRBV7-2 and TRBJ1-4; D uncertain. Trimming removed 5 bases from V and 7 bases from J, with 17 bases in between. Germline V gene lookup returns CDR1 SGHTA and CDR2 FQGNSA. CDR3 length equals 15 residues. Here the CDR3 DNA reads TGTGCCAGCAGCCCTCAAGGAGGGATGGTTGAAAAACTGTTTTTT. Its translation is CASSPQGGMVEKLFF.

This chain uses TRBV11-2 with TRBJ1-1; D ambiguous. The CDR3 sequence is 13 residues long. Trimming removed 5 bases from V and 2 bases from J, with 9 bases in between. Germline-derived CDR1 and CDR2 are SGHAT and FQNNGV. The CDR3 DNA sequence: TGTGCCAGCAGCGCGCAGGTAAACACTGAAGCTTTCTTT. It yields the protein CASSAQVNTEAFF.

This sequence joins TRBV28 and TRBJ1-1; tentatively, D is TRBD1 (6 bases). The CDR3 totals 13 residues. Germline CDR1 and CDR2: MDHEN and SYDVKM. V was trimmed by 6 bases and J by 11 bases, leaving 19 bases between them. The CDR3 DNA reads TGTGCCAGCAGCCCCCCCGGGACACCGAGGGCTTTCTTT. Its translation: CASSPPGTPRAFF.

The chain is built from TRBV6-6 and TRBJ1-6; tentative D call: TRBD1 (5 bases). Germline V gene sequence: CDR1 MNHNY, CDR2 SVGAGI (reference sequence). Trimming took off 11 bases at V and 7 bases at J, with 15 bases between the two ends. This CDR3 comprises 13 residues. In DNA form, the CDR3 reads TGTGCCGGGGGTGGTAGGGTAAATTCACCCCTCCACTTT. Encoded protein: CAGGGRVNSPLHF.

This chain joins TRBV2 and TRBJ2-7, with 9 bases aligning to TRBD1. This CDR3 spans 14 amino acids. Germline assignment: CDR1 SNHLY and CDR2 FYNNEI. V was pared by 6 bases and J by 5 bases, with 8 bases of the junction left unmatched. The CDR3 DNA reads TGTGCCAGCAGGGATACAGGGGGCCGGGACGAGCAGTACTTC. Amino acids: CASRDTGGRDEQYF.

This chain links TRBV11-3 with TRBJ2-3; D is unresolved. The CDR3 is made up of 15 amino acids. V gave up 0 bases and J gave up 3 bases, with 10 bases separating them. Germline assignment: CDR1 SGHNT and CDR2 YENEEA. The CDR3 DNA sequence: TGTGCCAGCAGCTTAGATTGGGAAAGGACAGATACGCAGTATTTT. Protein sequence: CASSLDWERTDTQYF.

This rearrangement joins TRBV14 to TRBJ2-3, with D unresolved. The CDR3 is 15 residues long. Germline CDR1 is SGHDN and CDR2 is FVKESK. V dropped 2 bases and J dropped 2 bases, with 11 bases sitting between them. The CDR3 DNA is TGTGCCAGCAGCCAAAAGGGCATAATCACAGATACGCAGTATTTT. It codes for CASSQKGIITDTQYF.

This clone has a single count. V gene TRBV28 combines with J gene TRBJ1-4; D may be TRBD1 (6 bases). Per the germline V gene, CDR1 is MDHEN and CDR2 is SYDVKM. The CDR3 spans 15 residues. V was shortened by 2 bases and J by 3 bases, with 10 bases between the two germline ends. The DNA for the CDR3 is TGTGCCAGCAGTTTAAGGGGGGCGGCTAATGAAAAACTGTTTTTT. Amino acids: CASSLRGAANEKLFF. The whole variable domain, remainder taken from reference TRBV28 and TRBJ1-4, is DVKVTQSSRYLVKRTGEKVFLECVQDMDHENMFWYRQDPGLGLRLIYFSYDVKMKEKGDIPEGYSVSREKKERFSLILESASTNQTSMYLCASSLRGAANEKLFFGSGTQLSVL.

The rearrangement joins TRBV19 to TRBJ1-1; a possible D gene is TRBD1 (5 bases). The germline V gene encodes CDR1 LNHDA and CDR2 SQIVND (reference sequence). The CDR3 covers 16 residues. V lost 5 bases and J lost 0, with 16 bases in between. CDR3 residues: CASSFLFRGMNTEAFF. The CDR3 DNA reads as TGTGCCAGTAGTTTCCTCTTCCGGGGCATGAACACTGAAGCTTTCTTT.

This chain joins TRBV4-2 and TRBJ2-2, with TRBD2 matching 8 bases. The CDR3 covers 18 residues. Per the germline V gene, CDR1 is LGHNA and CDR2 is YNFKEQ. V lost 0 bases, J lost 4 bases, and 10 bases stayed unmatched. In DNA, the CDR3 is TGTGCCAGCAGCCAAGAACGTGGAGCGGGGGTGATCACCGGGGAGCTGTTTTTT. Protein product: CASSQERGAGVITGELFF.